Following are 18 T cell receptor beta chains from one sample sequenced in a study of cytomegalovirus exposure and HLA in healthy donors (dated by TCRdb to the late 2010s). To prepare the library, the immunoSEQ multiplex PCR assay was applied. For the multiplex PCR, a mixture combining 60 forward primers for TCR Vbeta segments and 13 reverse primers for TCR Jbeta segments was used. Sourced from immuneACCESS, this table was stored by TCRdb with only in-frame sequences that have V and J called. A share of the clones is absent; for the studies checked, an unresolved V gene accounts for under half, and the remainder has no known explanation. This sample gives approximately 150,000 clones in total; approximately 71% of them show up just once. Over 9% of the sample comes from the top ten. Sequencing input: PBMCs. All receptors come from a man between 18 and 35 years old in good health and CMV-seropositive.

This clone has only a few counts. This chain connects TRBV27 to TRBJ1-1; D unclear. V was trimmed by 5 bases and J by 4 bases, leaving 14 bases between them. There are 14 residues in the CDR3. Germline assignment: CDR1 MNHEY and CDR2 SMNVEV (reference sequence). The CDR3 DNA is TGTGCCAGCAGTGCCTCGGGTATTGGCACTGAAGCTTTCTTT. This encodes CASSASGIGTEAFF.

V and J are TRBV28 and TRBJ1-5; 11 nucleotides line up with TRBD1. The CDR3 totals 15 residues. The junction had 4 bases not matched to a gene; V was cut back by 3 bases and J by 6 bases. Germline values: CDR1 MDHEN, CDR2 SYDVKM. In DNA, the CDR3 is TGTGCCAGCAGTTTCCGCGGGACAGGGGGTCAGCCCCAGCATTTT. Amino acids: CASSFRGTGGQPQHF.

DNA for the CDR3: TGTGCCAGTAGTATAGGGGCAGGGGGATTAGCCAAAAACATTCAGTACTTC. Its protein product is CASSIGAGGLAKNIQYF. The rearrangement links TRBV19 to TRBJ2-4; 7 positions match TRBD1. The J segment lost 0 bases and the V segment lost 1 base, leaving 6 bases of the junction unmatched. The CDR3 consists of 17 residues. CDR1 is LNHDA and CDR2 is SQIVND in the germline V gene (reference sequence).

This clone was detected only a few times. V is TRBV2 and J is TRBJ2-2; TRBD1 aligns across 7 bases. The CDR3 has 15 residues. The V segment lost 9 bases and the J segment 6 bases; nucleotides outside the gene matches: 13. The germline gives CDR1 SNHLY, CDR2 FYNNEI. The CDR3: CASHQTGSSSGELFF. The DNA for the CDR3 is TGTGCCAGTCACCAGACAGGGTCATCGTCCGGGGAGCTGTTTTTT.

The genes are TRBV27 and TRBJ1-5; D call uncertain. Germline V gene data show CDR1 as MNHEY and CDR2 as SMNVEV (reference sequence). The CDR3 sequence is 14 residues long. V dropped 8 bases and J dropped 7 bases, with 18 bases sitting between them. The CDR3 is CASSKRRSEQPQHF. The CDR3 DNA sequence: TGTGCCAGCTCCAAACGGAGGTCTGAACAGCCCCAGCATTTT.

The chain links TRBV5-4 to TRBJ2-1, with D possibly being TRBD1 (5 bases). Per germline, CDR1 SGHNT and CDR2 YYREEE (reference sequence). The CDR3 spans 18 residues. Trimming shortened V by 0 bases and J by 2 bases, and 18 bases separated the two germline ends. The CDR3 is CASSLGGRSSSTYNEQFF. As DNA, the CDR3 is TGTGCCAGCAGCTTGGGGGGCCGGTCGAGTAGCACCTACAATGAGCAGTTCTTC.

The J gene is TRBJ2-1, the V gene TRBV5-1; the match to TRBD1 covers 10 bases. The junction had 15 bases not matched to a gene; V was cut back by 3 bases and J by 0 bases. The CDR3 covers 20 residues. The germline V gene has CDR1 SGHRS and CDR2 YFSETQ. CDR3 residues: CASSSTGGVGRANSYNEQFF. In DNA, the CDR3 is TGCGCCAGCAGCTCGACAGGGGGCGTTGGGCGGGCAAACTCCTACAATGAGCAGTTCTTC.

The chain links TRBV5-1 to TRBJ1-1; D is possibly TRBD1 (5 bases). Between the trimmed V and J ends, which lost 4 bases and 3 bases, there was a span of 13 bases. Per the germline V gene, CDR1 is SGHRS and CDR2 is YFSETQ. The CDR3 has 14 amino acids. The CDR3 loop reads CASSTSAGYTEAFF. The CDR3 region has the DNA TGCGCCAGCAGCACAAGCGCAGGGTACACTGAAGCTTTCTTT. The whole variable domain, filled in from reference TRBV5-1 and TRBJ1-1, reads KAGVTQTPRYLIKTRGQQVTLSCSPISGHRSVSWYQQTPGQGLQFLFEYFSETQRNKGNFPGRFSGRQFSNSRSEMNVSTLELGDSALYLCASSTSAGYTEAFFGQGTRLTVV.

V and J are TRBV7-2 and TRBJ1-3; 7 nucleotides match TRBD1. CDR3 length equals 15 residues. Germline V gives CDR1 SGHTA, CDR2 FQGNSA. V lost 6 bases, J lost 0 bases, and 5 bases stayed unmatched. CDR3 sequence reads: CASRFDRASGNTIYF. CDR3 DNA sequence: TGTGCCAGCAGGTTTGACAGGGCCTCTGGAAACACCATATATTTT.

This clone appeared a few times. The genes are TRBV13 and TRBJ1-2; TRBD1 agrees at 10 bases. Trimming at V came to 5 bases and at J to 8 bases, leaving 11 bases not matched to a gene. The CDR3 spans 15 residues. Germline V lookup: CDR1 PRHDT, CDR2 FYEKMQ (reference sequence). The CDR3 bases are TGTGCCAGCAGCCCGTACCCCTGGACAGGGGGGGGCTACACCTTC. The encoded protein is CASSPYPWTGGGYTF. The full variable domain, rest sourced from reference TRBV13 and TRBJ1-2, is AAGVIQSPRHLIKEKRETATLKCYPIPRHDTVYWYQQGPGQDPQFLISFYEKMQSDKGSIPDRFSAQQFSDYHSELNMSSLELGDSALYFCASSPYPWTGGGYTFGSGTRLTVV.

This chain uses TRBV30 with TRBJ2-7, with TRBD2 as a possible D gene (6 bases). The CDR3 runs 12 residues. CDR1 GTSNPN and CDR2 SVGIG come from the germline V gene (reference sequence). Trimming removed 5 bases at V and 1 base at J, with 9 bases between. The CDR3 loop is CAWGGDSYEQYF. The DNA of the CDR3 is TGTGCCTGGGGCGGGGATTCCTACGAGCAGTACTTC.

This clone was observed a handful of times. The rearrangement joins TRBV5-1 to TRBJ2-6, with 7 bases fitting TRBD1. In germline, CDR1 is SGHRS, CDR2 YFSETQ. V dropped 5 bases and J dropped 1; count of bases not matched to a gene: 6. CDR3 length equals 16 residues. The chain's CDR3 is CASSQTQGSGANVLTF. The CDR3 DNA is TGCGCCAGCAGTCAAACACAGGGGTCTGGGGCCAACGTCCTGACTTTC.

The chain couples TRBV28 to TRBJ2-2, with 8 bases fitting TRBD1. J lost 2 bases, V lost 5 bases, and 7 bases had no gene match. The CDR3 extends over 16 amino acids. CDR1 and CDR2 (germline): MDHEN, SYDVKM. The CDR3 nucleotides are TGTGCCAGCAGTCTGACAGGGGTCCCCAACACCGGGGAGCTGTTTTTT. Translated: CASSLTGVPNTGELFF.

This CDR3 is CASSFETWQGKQFF. Written as DNA, the CDR3 is TGTGCCAGCAGCTTCGAGACTTGGCAGGGGAAACAGTTCTTC. V is TRBV7-2 and J is TRBJ2-1; the D gene is possibly TRBD1 (6 bases). CDR1 is SGHTA and CDR2 is FQGNSA in the germline V gene. The CDR3 runs 14 residues. V lost 3 bases, J lost 13 bases, and 19 bases lay in between.

J is TRBJ1-3 and V is TRBV5-6; D unresolved. Trimming took off 1 base at V and 7 bases at J, with 15 bases between the two ends. The CDR3 runs to 15 residues. CDR1 is SGHDT, CDR2 YYEEEE, per germline. As DNA, the CDR3 is TGTGCCAGCAGCTTGTCGAGGTCTTACCGGAACACCATATATTTT. Its protein product is CASSLSRSYRNTIYF.

The rearrangement uses TRBV7-2 and TRBJ2-5, with 8 bases fitting TRBD2. Germline V gene lookup returns CDR1 SGHTA and CDR2 FQGNSA. The length of the CDR3 is 15 residues. Germline trimming cut 3 bases from V and 2 bases from J; bases unmatched to any gene: 5. The CDR3 DNA sequence: TGTGCCAGCAGCTTGCTAGCGGGCCCACAAGAGACCCAGTACTTC. As protein: CASSLLAGPQETQYF. Using reference TRBV7-2 and TRBJ2-5 for the parts outside the CDR3, the full variable domain is GAGVSQSPSNKVTEKGKDVELRCDPISGHTALYWYRQSLGQGLEFLIYFQGNSAPDKSGLPSDRFSAERTGGSVSTLTIQRTQQEDSAVYLCASSLLAGPQETQYFGPGTRLLVL.

The chain has TRBV11-2 and TRBJ2-7, with TRBD2 identical over 10 bases. V shed 0 bases, J shed 6 bases, and the junction held 8 bases outside the gene matches. Per germline, CDR1 SGHAT and CDR2 FQNNGV. The CDR3 length is 16 residues. In nucleotides, the CDR3 is TGTGCCAGCAGCTTAGATCGGGCTAGCGGGAGACGCGAGCAGTACTTC. It is translated as CASSLDRASGRREQYF.

The rearrangement joins TRBV29-1 to TRBJ2-5; 7 positions match TRBD1. The CDR3 totals 15 residues. Trimming took 4 bases from V and 5 from J; bases not matched to a gene: 13. Germline V gene data show CDR1 as SQVTM and CDR2 as ANQGSEA. The CDR3 DNA is TGCAGCGTTGCGTTAGTTAGGGGGCCCAAGGAGACCCAGTACTTC. Its translation is CSVALVRGPKETQYF.